These T cell receptor beta chains were read from a single sample in a study of T-cell memory formation after mild COVID-19. TCRdb reprocessed the 5' RACE reads with MiXCR, giving one entry per CDR3 protein. The table records a few hundred thousand distinct CDR3 sequences, roughly 13% of them present only once. The sequenced sample consisted of PBMCs or a T cell subset sorted from them (not recorded which). These receptors originate from a man aged 18 to 29 who had mild COVID-19 (a few samples of this study predate the infection). Cell type and time point are not known. The CDR3 runs from the conserved cysteine through the conserved F or W. D genes are given only for firm matches. Clone sizes are given selectively: once, few, many, or a class where the clone is expanded.

j_call | v_call | cdr3_length | clone_size | d_call | cdr3_nt | cdr3_aa
TRBJ2-5 | TRBV6-5 | 14 | - | TRBD1 | TGTGCCAGCAGAGCACCAGGGGGACAAGAGACCCAGTACTTC | CASRAPGGQETQYF
TRBJ2-1 | TRBV3-1 | 11 | few | - | TGTGCCACCGGACAGTACAATGAGCAGTTCTTC | CATGQYNEQFF
TRBJ1-3 | TRBV7-2 | 13 | few | TRBD1 | TGTGCCAGCAGCTTAGACTCTGGGGCAGGGGGCAGTTTT | CASSLDSGAGGSF
TRBJ2-3 | TRBV20-1 | 16 | - | TRBD1 | TGCAGTGCTAGAGGAGGCTGGACAGGGGGCACAGATACGCAGTATTTT | CSARGGWTGGTDTQYF
TRBJ1-2 | TRBV6-5 | 13 | - | - | TGTGCCAGCAGAAGTGGACAGAACTATGGCTACACCTTC | CASRSGQNYGYTF
TRBJ2-1 | TRBV10-2 | 13 | - | - | TGCGCCAGCAGAGACGGCAGATACAATGAGCAGTTCTTC | CASRDGRYNEQFF
TRBJ2-3 | TRBV24-1 | 14 | few | - | TGTGCCACCAGTGATTCTAGACCCCCAGATACGCAGTATTTT | CATSDSRPPDTQYF
TRBJ2-1 | TRBV6-6 | 15 | - | TRBD2 | TGTGCCAGCAGTTACTACGGGGGGGCAAACTATGAGCAGTTCTTC | CASSYYGGANYEQFF
TRBJ2-6 | TRBV7-3 | 16 | many | - | TGTGCCAGCAGCCCGGGGGCTTACTCTGGGGCCAACGTCCTGACTTTC | CASSPGAYSGANVLTF
TRBJ2-1 | TRBV10-3 | 13 | few | - | TGTGCCATCCGCCAACCCGAAGACGGAGAGCAGTTCTTC | CAIRQPEDGEQFF
TRBJ1-1 | TRBV6-5 | 15 | - | - | TGTGCCAGCAGTTACTCGCGAGGGTTGAACACTGAAGCTTTCTTT | CASSYSRGLNTEAFF
TRBJ1-2 | TRBV19 | 15 | few | - | TGTGCCAGTAGTATGGCGGACATGCTCGAGAAGGGCTACACCTTC | CASSMADMLEKGYTF
TRBJ2-1 | TRBV9 | 12 | - | - | TGTGCCAGCAGCGGAAGGGGGGATGAGCAGTTCTTC | CASSGRGDEQFF
TRBJ2-3 | TRBV20-1 | 13 | many | TRBD1 | TGCAGTGTTGGGGACAGGGGGAAGGATACGCAGTATTTT | CSVGDRGKDTQYF
TRBJ2-3 | TRBV4-2 | 21 | - | TRBD2 | TGTGCCAGCAGCCAAGATGGGACCCGGGTAGCGAAGCGGGGGAGATCAGATACGCAGTATTTT | CASSQDGTRVAKRGRSDTQYF
TRBJ1-5 | TRBV19 | 11 | - | - | TGTGCCAGTAAAGCGCGTCAGCCCCAGCATTTT | CASKARQPQHF
TRBJ2-3 | TRBV5-5 | 15 | - | TRBD1 | TGTGCCAGCAGCTTGGTACAGGGGGCGACAGATACGCAGTATTTT | CASSLVQGATDTQYF
TRBJ1-6 | TRBV12-3/TRBV12-4 | 12 | - | - | TGTGCCAGCAGCATGCGGGGTTCACCCCTCCACTTT | CASSMRGSPLHF
TRBJ2-5 | TRBV5-1 | 15 | many | TRBD2 | TGCGCCAGCAGCTTGGTGGCTAGCGGGCAAGAGACCCAGTACTTC | CASSLVASGQETQYF
TRBJ1-2 | TRBV24-1 | 14 | - | TRBD1 | TGTGCCACCAGTGAGAGGGGGACAGACTATGGCTACACCTTC | CATSERGTDYGYTF
TRBJ1-2 | TRBV7-2 | 12 | few | - | TGTGCCAGCAGCGGGGAGAACTATGGCTACACCTTC | CASSGENYGYTF
TRBJ1-1 | TRBV13 | 14 | - | TRBD1 | TGTGCCAGCAGCTTAACACACAGGGGGGTAGCTGCTTTCTTT | CASSLTHRGVAAFF
TRBJ2-7 | TRBV19 | 13 | few | - | TGTGCCAGTAGTGCGGGAATCCCCTACGAGCAGTACTTC | CASSAGIPYEQYF
TRBJ2-5 | TRBV5-5 | 13 | few | - | TGTGCCAGCAGCTTCCCGGGGTCGGAGACCCAGTACTTC | CASSFPGSETQYF
TRBJ2-5 | TRBV20-1 | 12 | - | - | TGCAGTGCTGGTAGGGGTGACGAGACCCAGTACTTC | CSAGRGDETQYF
TRBJ1-4 | TRBV7-8 | 16 | - | - | TGTGCCAGCAGCTTAACTTCATGGGATGGCTATGAAAAACTGTTTTTT | CASSLTSWDGYEKLFF
TRBJ2-5 | TRBV18 | 16 | - | TRBD2 | TGTGCCAGCTCATCGGGACTAGCGGGGAGTCTAAGGACCCAGTACTTC | CASSSGLAGSLRTQYF
TRBJ2-3 | TRBV7-2 | 15 | few | - | TGTGCCAGCAGCGTTTGGTCAGCGGTCACAGATACGCAGTATTTT | CASSVWSAVTDTQYF
TRBJ2-3 | TRBV28 | 18 | - | TRBD2 | TGTGCCAGCAGTCATCTCCTCTTGACTAGCGGACTACCCCATACGCAGTATTTT | CASSHLLLTSGLPHTQYF
TRBJ2-2 | TRBV12-3/TRBV12-4 | 16 | - | TRBD1 | TGTGCCAGCAGTTTACACAGGGGTACGAACACCGGGGAGCTGTTTTTT | CASSLHRGTNTGELFF
TRBJ1-5 | TRBV7-9 | 15 | - | - | TGTGCCAGCAGCGCAGGAGGACGGTACAATCAGCCCCAGCATTTT | CASSAGGRYNQPQHF
TRBJ2-1 | TRBV6-4 | 15 | medium-sized | TRBD2 | TGTGCCAGCAGTGACTCGAGCGGGGGGGCAAATGAGCAGTTCTTC | CASSDSSGGANEQFF
TRBJ1-5 | TRBV6-2/TRBV6-3 | 13 | few | - | TGTGCCAGCAGGCAACAGGGTTGGAAGCCCCAGCATTTT | CASRQQGWKPQHF
TRBJ2-7 | TRBV12-3/TRBV12-4 | 14 | - | TRBD2 | TGTGCCAGCACCATTGCTAGCGGGGCCTACGAGCAGTACTTC | CASTIASGAYEQYF
TRBJ2-2 | TRBV6-5 | 15 | few | - | TGTGCCAGCAGTTTCCGACTAGACCTCACCGGGGAGCTGTTTTTT | CASSFRLDLTGELFF
TRBJ2-5 | TRBV5-1 | 14 | few | - | TGCGCCAGCAGCGCCCAGGGGTCCCAAGAGACCCAGTACTTC | CASSAQGSQETQYF
TRBJ2-3 | TRBV20-1 | 19 | few | TRBD2 | TGCAGTGCTCCTCGCTCACCGGGACTAGGGTATCAGCCGATGGATACGCAGTATTTT | CSAPRSPGLGYQPMDTQYF
TRBJ1-1 | TRBV6-5 | 15 | few | - | TGTGCCAGCTATTTATTGGGTGCCGCGCCTACTGAAGCTTTCTTT | CASYLLGAAPTEAFF
TRBJ2-3 | TRBV7-2 | 14 | - | - | TGTGCCAGCAGCTTCGCGGGGTACACAGATACGCAGTATTTT | CASSFAGYTDTQYF
TRBJ2-7 | TRBV20-1 | 13 | many | TRBD1 | TGCAGTGCAAGGACAGGGAATACCTACGAGCAGTACTTC | CSARTGNTYEQYF
TRBJ2-2 | TRBV6-5 | 18 | - | - | TGTGCCAGCAGTCAAAGCGCCTTTTCGGTTGGGGGGACCGGGGAGCTGTTTTTT | CASSQSAFSVGGTGELFF
TRBJ2-1 | TRBV6-6 | 16 | few | - | TGTGCCAGCAGACATCCTCGACATGGCTGGGTCGATGAGCAGTTCTTC | CASRHPRHGWVDEQFF
TRBJ1-1 | TRBV24-1 | 15 | few | - | TGTGCCACCAGTGATAGTCTGGGGGCGGCCACTGAAGCTTTCTTT | CATSDSLGAATEAFF
TRBJ2-5 | TRBV7-2 | 15 | many | - | TGTGCCAGCAGCTTAGCGCTAGTTCCTCAAGAGACCCAGTACTTC | CASSLALVPQETQYF
TRBJ2-3 | TRBV12-3/TRBV12-4 | 16 | - | TRBD1 | TGTGCCAGCAGTTTAATGGGACAGGGGGCTTCAGATACGCAGTATTTT | CASSLMGQGASDTQYF
TRBJ2-7 | TRBV19 | 14 | many | - | TGTGCCAGTAGTATGTCCGGGATTGGTGGCGAGCAGTACTTC | CASSMSGIGGEQYF
TRBJ2-1 | TRBV5-1 | 17 | few | TRBD2 | TGCGCCAGCAGCCTGGTGGTACTAGCGGGGGACTACAATGAGCAGTTCTTC | CASSLVVLAGDYNEQFF
TRBJ1-2 | TRBV7-3 | 13 | few | - | TGTGCCAGCAGCTGGGACGGGACTCGGGGCTACACCTTC | CASSWDGTRGYTF
TRBJ2-2 | TRBV20-1 | 14 | - | TRBD1 | TGCAGTGCTACGGGACAGGGAAGCACCGGGGAGCTGTTTTTT | CSATGQGSTGELFF
TRBJ1-6 | TRBV20-1 | 15 | - | - | TGCAGTGCTAGAGACCCGACCGGGCGGGATTCACCCCTCCACTTT | CSARDPTGRDSPLHF
TRBJ1-6 | TRBV18 | 18 | - | TRBD1 | TGTGCCAGCTCACCACTCCCCCGAACCACAGGGGAGAAATCACCCCTCCACTTT | CASSPLPRTTGEKSPLHF
TRBJ2-3 | TRBV11-2 | 17 | few | - | TGTGCCAGCAGTCGCCGGGGCGGGGCCACCTTCACAGATACGCAGTATTTT | CASSRRGGATFTDTQYF
TRBJ1-1 | TRBV12-3/TRBV12-4 | 14 | many | - | TGTGCCAGCAGACACCGGAGGCTGAACACTGAAGCTTTCTTT | CASRHRRLNTEAFF